This entry lists 8 T cell receptor beta chains sequenced from one sample in a study of blood T cell repertoires in COVID-19. Here immunoSEQ multiplex PCR was the method, and the copy in TCRdb shows in-frame clones only, minus some. The sample has over 85,000 clones, roughly 91% seen once; the top ten hold about 3%. Sequencing was carried out using peripheral blood. These receptors were taken from a woman between 45 and 65 years old with acute or convalescent COVID-19.

The chain has TRBV24-1 and TRBJ2-1; weak D call: TRBD1 (6 bases). The CDR3 is 17 residues long. V was clipped by 1 base and J by 1 base, with 13 bases between them. Germline CDR1 KGHDR, CDR2 SFDVKD. In DNA form, the CDR3 reads TGTGCCACCAGTGATTTCAGGGGCGGAATATCCTACAATGAGCAGTTCTTC. Translated: CATSDFRGGISYNEQFF.

The rearrangement uses TRBV20-1 and TRBJ2-7; 11 nucleotides line up with TRBD2. CDR1 and CDR2 from the germline V gene are DFQATT and SNEGSKA (reference sequence). The trim removed 3 bases at V and 10 bases at J, leaving 8 bases unmatched. The CDR3 has 13 residues. CDR3 in DNA: TGCAGTGCTAGTCGCCTAGCGGGAGGCCCTCAGTACTTC. Its protein is CSASRLAGGPQYF.

V is TRBV4-2 and J is TRBJ1-3; a weak D match, TRBD1 (5 bases). Germline loops: CDR1 LGHNA, CDR2 YNFKEQ. The germline V and J ends were trimmed by 2 bases and 4 bases, with 9 bases remaining between them. The CDR3 loop spans 14 amino acids. The CDR3 loop reads CASSQPGPGNTIYF. The DNA of the CDR3 is TGTGCCAGCAGCCAACCAGGGCCCGGAAACACCATATATTTT.

This sequence joins TRBV6-2 or TRBV6-3 and TRBJ2-5; 9 positions match TRBD2. J lost 5 bases, V lost 0 bases, and 4 bases had no gene match. This CDR3 has 15 residues. The germline CDR1 and CDR2 sequences are MNHEY and SVGEGT. As DNA, the CDR3 is TGTGCCAGCAGTTACTCCGGACTAGCGCGGGAGACCCAGTACTTC. Residues: CASSYSGLARETQYF.

The J gene is TRBJ1-5, the V gene TRBV30, with 7 bases matching TRBD1. Germline V gene data show CDR1 as GTSNPN and CDR2 as SVGIG (reference sequence). Germline trimming cut 3 bases from V and 6 bases from J; bases unmatched to any gene: 11. This CDR3 spans 15 amino acids. The CDR3 DNA is TGTGCCTGGAGCCCTGGACAGGCCGGTCGTCAGCCCCAGCATTTT. It codes for CAWSPGQAGRQPQHF.

The chain is built from TRBV10-2 and TRBJ2-7; D is unresolved. V lost 4 bases and J lost 6, with 7 bases in between. This CDR3 contains 11 residues. CDR1 is WSHSY and CDR2 is SAAADI in the germline V gene. In DNA, the CDR3 is TGCGCCAGCAGTGGCTATAGCGAGCAGTACTTC. Translated: CASSGYSEQYF.

The genes are TRBV6-5 and TRBJ2-2; D perhaps matches TRBD2 (6 bases). This CDR3 spans 16 amino acids. Germline V CDR1 and CDR2: MNHEY, SVGAGI. The V end was cut by 3 bases, the J end by 2 bases, with 13 bases between. CDR3: CASSYRVGGNTGELFF. The DNA of the CDR3 is TGTGCCAGCAGTTATCGGGTGGGGGGTAACACCGGGGAGCTGTTTTTT.

The V gene is TRBV4-1, the J gene TRBJ2-7, with a weak D call TRBD2 (7 bases). Trimming removed 1 base from V and 5 bases from J, with 15 bases in between. Germline V CDR1 and CDR2: MGHRA, YSYEKL. The CDR3 extends over 15 amino acids. The CDR3 reads CASSQVSGGEDEQYF. The CDR3 DNA is TGCGCCAGCAGCCAAGTGTCGGGGGGCGAGGACGAGCAGTACTTC.